Below are 6 T cell receptor beta chains sequenced from a single sample in a study of cytomegalovirus exposure and HLA in healthy donors. Sequencing was performed with immunoSEQ multiplex PCR; in TCRdb, only in-frame clones are kept and a portion is missing. Of 150,000 to 200,000 clones in the sample, approximately 86% are singletons; the top ten hold roughly 2.6%. Sequenced sample: PBMCs. The receptors stem from a man younger than 30 in good health and CMV-seropositive.

The rearrangement links TRBV10-3 to TRBJ2-7; 8 positions agree with TRBD2. Germline loops: CDR1 ENHRY, CDR2 SYGVKD. V gave up 4 bases and J gave up 3 bases; unmatched junction bases: 20. The CDR3 has 19 amino acids. CDR3: CAISARRLRETSENYEQYF. CDR3 DNA: TGTGCCATCAGTGCCCGGAGGCTCCGAGAGACTAGCGAGAACTACGAGCAGTACTTC.

This clone was counted at least ten times. This sequence joins TRBV29-1 and TRBJ1-2; the D gene is possibly TRBD1 (6 bases). Germline V CDR1 and CDR2: SQVTM, ANQGSEA. This CDR3 spans 13 amino acids. Trimming left V 5 bases short and J 4 bases short, with 14 bases between. The chain's CDR3 is CSVKQGSLYGYTF. The CDR3 coding sequence is TGCAGCGTTAAACAGGGTAGCCTCTATGGCTACACCTTC.

The chain has TRBV7-2 and TRBJ2-1, with D possibly matching TRBD2 (5 bases). Germline V gene data show CDR1 as SGHTA and CDR2 as FQGNSA. This CDR3 has 12 residues. V lost 2 bases and J 8 bases, leaving 7 bases between the germline ends. The CDR3 region is CASSLKEDEQFF. As DNA, the CDR3 is TGTGCCAGCAGCTTAAAGGAGGATGAGCAGTTCTTC. The full variable domain, in which reference TRBV7-2 and TRBJ2-1 provide the parts outside the CDR3, is GAGVSQSPSNKVTEKGKDVELRCDPISGHTALYWYRQSLGQGLEFLIYFQGNSAPDKSGLPSDRFSAERTGGSVSTLTIQRTQQEDSAVYLCASSLKEDEQFFGPGTRLTVL.

The chain recombines TRBV11-1 with TRBJ2-5; the D gene is possibly TRBD2 (5 bases). Germline loops: CDR1 SGHAT, CDR2 FQDESV (reference sequence). There are 13 residues in the CDR3. V lost 4 bases, J lost 5 bases, and 11 bases lay in between. The CDR3: CASSWESRETQYF. CDR3 nucleotide sequence: TGTGCCAGCAGCTGGGAGTCCCGGGAGACCCAGTACTTC. Full variable domain (remainder filled in from reference TRBV11-1 and TRBJ2-5): EAEVAQSPRYKITEKSQAVAFWCDPISGHATLYWYRQILGQGPELLVQFQDESVVDDSQLPKDRFSAERLKGVDSTLKIQPAELGDSAMYLCASSWESRETQYFGPGTRLLVL.

The chain combines TRBV28 with TRBJ1-5; weak D call: TRBD1 (6 bases). V was trimmed by 6 bases and J by 6 bases, leaving 15 bases between them. Germline V CDR1 and CDR2: MDHEN, SYDVKM. The CDR3 runs to 14 residues. The CDR3 here is CASSLGGASQPQHF. CDR3 bases: TGTGCCAGCAGCCTAGGGGGGGCCAGTCAGCCCCAGCATTTT.

This clone came up a few times. This chain uses TRBV7-9 with TRBJ2-3; D remains unclear. The CDR3 contains 12 residues. The germline V and J ends were trimmed by 4 bases and 2 bases, with 4 bases remaining between them. Per germline, CDR1 SEHNR and CDR2 FQNEAQ (reference sequence). The CDR3 DNA reads TGTGCCAGCAGCTCACACACAGATACGCAGTATTTT. This encodes CASSSHTDTQYF.